This T cell receptor (beta chain) was found in a study of T cell responses to AZD1222 COVID-19 vaccine. Study-wide findings and caveats: Researchers report vaccine-associated CD4 TCRs spanning spike, with dominance at 160-218 and 743-854. White British people made up most donors, females outnumbered males, and clonal diversity was possibly underestimated. A reported finding is that nearly half of spike-specific TCRs target unmutated variant regions. Seropositivity was recorded at baseline in only a handful of AZD1222 recipients.

The CDR3 extends over 13 amino acids. Germline CDR1 reads SQVTM; CDR2 reads ANQGSEA. V gave up 3 bases and J gave up 1 base, with 10 bases separating them. This clone was seen once. What it binds is not known. Only in-frame clones appear in the TCRdb table, and some are missing; sequencing was by immunoSEQ multiplex PCR. The repertoire holds 210,000 or so clones, with 94% as singletons. This rearrangement joins TRBV29-1 to TRBJ2-7; D might be TRBD2 (5 bases). The source is an adult who received the MenACWY meningococcal vaccine as a control. This specimen was peripheral blood, taken 28 days after the second dose of the MenACWY control vaccine. The CDR3 here is CSVEGPGSYEQYF. DNA of the CDR3: TGCAGCGTTGAGGGTCCGGGGTCCTACGAGCAGTACTTC.